The sequence of this T cell receptor (beta chain) was determined in a study of T cells after yellow fever vaccination. The CDR3 runs to 14 residues. Germline V CDR1 and CDR2: SGHRS, YFSETQ. Between the trimmed V and J ends, which lost 6 bases and 4 bases, there was a span of 16 bases. TCRdb processed the 5' RACE reads anew with MiXCR; each CDR3 protein has one entry. The sample lists 550,000 or so distinct CDR3 sequences, 15% to 20% occurring once. This receptor was obtained from a man aged 25-45 years who received the YFV17D yellow fever vaccine. The chain has TRBV5-1 and TRBJ2-5, with a tentative D call TRBD1 (6 bases). Specimen: PBMCs, collected 15 days after the yellow fever booster vaccination. CDR3 loop: CASTATGRGETQYF. The CDR3 DNA reads as TGCGCCAGCACCGCGACAGGTCGAGGAGAGACCCAGTACTTC. Full variable domain (remainder filled in from reference TRBV5-1 and TRBJ2-5): KAGVTQTPRYLIKTRGQQVTLSCSPISGHRSVSWYQQTPGQGLQFLFEYFSETQRNKGNFPGRFSGRQFSNSRSEMNVSTLELGDSALYLCASTATGRGETQYFGPGTRLLVL.